This entry lists 26 T cell receptor beta chains sequenced from one sample in a study of beta chain features in type 1 diabetes. Whole-study findings and limits: In every one of the four CD4+ subsets, TCRB CDR3s were moderately but significantly shorter in Type 1 diabetes patients.

Expressed TCRB transcripts got sequenced, as all isolated RNA was reverse transcribed. Produced via immunoSEQ multiplex PCR; TCRdb's table is partial and in-frame only. The sample has approximately 150,000 clones; roughly an eighth are singletons. Their recognized antigens are unknown. Sequenced: central memory CD4+ T cells from blood. The receptors originated from a man aged 18 to 35 with type 1 diabetes.

The rearrangement links TRBV6-1 to TRBJ1-1; TRBD1 might be the D (6 bases). CDR3 length: 12 residues. Germline V gives CDR1 MNHNS, CDR2 SASEGT. The V end was cut by 4 bases, the J end by 8 bases, with 11 bases between. The CDR3 DNA reads TGTGCCAGCAGTGTAGGACAGTTAGAAGCTTTCTTT. It codes for CASSVGQLEAFF.

In this sample, this clone turned up a few times. The V and J genes are TRBV19 and TRBJ2-7; 7 bases map to TRBD2. Germline lookup yields CDR1 LNHDA and CDR2 SQIVND (reference sequence). The CDR3 covers 15 residues. J gave up 0 bases and V 5 bases, and 7 bases lay outside the gene matches. The CDR3, as DNA: TGTGCCAGTAGTTTTACTAGCGCGAGCTCCTACGAGCAGTACTTC. As protein: CASSFTSASSYEQYF.

A word on this clone: This CDR3 is also generated by other DNA sequences in the sample. V gene TRBV18 combines with J gene TRBJ1-2, with a tentative D call TRBD1 (6 bases). Germline V gene data show CDR1 as KGHSH and CDR2 as LQKENI. This CDR3 is built from 13 residues. V was clipped by 3 bases and J by 2 bases, with 7 bases between them. DNA of the CDR3: TGTGCCAGCTCACCGGACAGAAACTATGGCTACACCTTC. Amino acid sequence: CASSPDRNYGYTF.

Only a few counts were recorded for this clone. This sequence joins TRBV7-9 and TRBJ1-6; D is ambiguous. CDR3 length equals 13 residues. Trimming took off 5 bases at V and 9 bases at J, with 11 bases between the two ends. The germline V gene encodes CDR1 SEHNR and CDR2 FQNEAQ (reference sequence). For the CDR3, the DNA is TGTGCCAGCAGCGATGGACGGGTTTCACCCCTCCACTTT. Translated, it gives CASSDGRVSPLHF.

The rearrangement links TRBV6-6 to TRBJ2-7; D is uncertain. Germline V lookup: CDR1 MNHNY, CDR2 SVGAGI (reference sequence). Trimming took 5 bases from V and 3 from J, leaving 11 bases between them. CDR3 size: 13 residues. In DNA form, the CDR3 reads TGTGCCAGCAGTGACCCCGATGTCTACGAGCAGTACTTC. Translated: CASSDPDVYEQYF.

The chain employs TRBV4-2 and TRBJ1-6, with unresolved D. The CDR3 loop spans 15 amino acids. Germline CDR1 and CDR2: LGHNA and YNFKEQ. V lost 2 bases, J lost 6 bases, and 11 bases lay in between. The CDR3 protein is CASSQPTEPNSPLHF. As DNA, the CDR3 is TGTGCCAGCAGCCAACCGACGGAACCTAATTCACCCCTCCACTTT.

This clone was found a few times. The rearrangement uses TRBV6-5 and TRBJ2-7, with TRBD1 matching 7 bases. CDR3 length: 14 amino acids. Trimming removed 6 bases from V and 0 bases from J; junction bases left unmatched: 5. Germline V gene lookup returns CDR1 MNHEY and CDR2 SVGAGI. The CDR3 loop is CASSPGGSSYEQYF. DNA for the CDR3: TGTGCCAGCAGCCCAGGGGGAAGCTCCTACGAGCAGTACTTC.

The table lists this clone with a few counts. At one end, the junction sequence differs from germline, possibly due to a read error. The rearrangement uses TRBV7-6 and TRBJ2-2; TRBD1 matches at 8 bases. CDR3 length: 14 residues. Germline V lookup: CDR1 SGHVS, CDR2 FNYEAQ. CDR3: CASNLQGDTGELFF. CDR3 DNA sequence: TGTGCCAGCAACTTACAGGGGGACACCGGGGAGCTGTTTTTT.

The table lists this clone with many counts. This rearrangement joins TRBV15 to TRBJ1-1, with a tentative D call TRBD1 (5 bases). The germline CDR1 and CDR2 sequences are LNHNV and YYDKDF (reference sequence). The CDR3 consists of 18 residues. Trimming left V 0 bases short and J 4 bases short, with 21 bases between. In DNA form, the CDR3 reads TGTGCCACCAGCAGAGACCCGGTGCGAAGGGGCCGCGGCACTGAAGCTTTCTTT. Translated: CATSRDPVRRGRGTEAFF.

This clone was detected only a few times. J is TRBJ1-1 and V is TRBV14; TRBD1 matches at 7 bases. Germline assignment: CDR1 SGHDN and CDR2 FVKESK. This CDR3 spans 14 amino acids. V was pared by 2 bases and J by 6 bases, with 6 bases of the junction left unmatched. Here the CDR3 reads CASSQNFGTAEAFF. The CDR3 region has the DNA TGTGCCAGCAGCCAAAACTTCGGGACAGCTGAAGCTTTCTTT. The whole variable domain, filled in from reference TRBV14 and TRBJ1-1, reads EAGVTQFPSHSVIEKGQTVTLRCDPISGHDNLYWYRRVMGKEIKFLLHFVKESKQDESGMPNNRFLAERTGGTYSTLKVQPAELEDSGVYFCASSQNFGTAEAFFGQGTRLTVV.

This rearrangement joins TRBV28 to TRBJ2-3; TRBD2 agrees at 8 bases. Germline assignment: CDR1 MDHEN and CDR2 SYDVKM. V shed 2 bases and J 4 bases; nucleotides not matched to a gene: 5. The CDR3 is made up of 15 amino acids. CDR3 nucleotides: TGTGCCAGCAGTTTAGCGGGGGGACGCGCAGATACGCAGTATTTT. Translating it yields CASSLAGGRADTQYF.

There are a few counts of this clone. This sequence joins TRBV2 and TRBJ1-6; possibly TRBD1 for D (5 bases). The CDR3 length is 14 residues. In germline, CDR1 is SNHLY, CDR2 FYNNEI. V lost 5 bases, J lost 7 bases, and 12 bases lay in between. The CDR3 DNA reads TGTGCCAGCAGTTTTGACAGAGACAATTCACCCCTCCACTTT. This sequence encodes CASSFDRDNSPLHF.

This clone has just a few counts. This chain connects TRBV13 to TRBJ1-4; the match to TRBD1 covers 7 bases. J was trimmed by 8 bases and V by 3 bases; bases with no gene match: 6. From germline, CDR1 is PRHDT and CDR2 FYEKMQ (reference sequence). This CDR3 comprises 14 residues. CDR3 sequence reads: CASSLWQGDEKLFF. Here the CDR3 DNA reads TGTGCCAGCAGCTTGTGGCAGGGGGACGAAAAACTGTTTTTT.

This clone has more than one count but fewer than ten. The V and J genes are TRBV5-6 and TRBJ2-7; D gene uncertain. CDR3 length: 14 residues. The V end was cut by 6 bases, the J end by 1 base, with 14 bases between. Per the germline V gene, CDR1 is SGHDT and CDR2 is YYEEEE. CDR3 DNA sequence: TGTGCCAGCACACTACTTATGGGTTCCTACGAGCAGTACTTC. It encodes CASTLLMGSYEQYF.

This rearrangement joins TRBV7-9 to TRBJ1-1, with D unresolved. Trimming took off 3 bases at V and 6 bases at J, with 11 bases between the two ends. This CDR3 has 13 residues. Germline CDR1 SEHNR, CDR2 FQNEAQ (reference sequence). The CDR3 protein is CASSFLVGAEAFF. The CDR3 DNA sequence: TGTGCCAGCAGCTTTTTAGTCGGCGCTGAAGCTTTCTTT. Based on the CDR3 plus reference TRBV7-9 and TRBJ1-1, the full variable domain is DTGVSQNPRHKITKRGQNVTFRCDPISEHNRLYWYRQTLGQGPEFLTYFQNEAQLEKSRLLSDRFSAERPKGSFSTLEIQRTEQGDSAMYLCASSFLVGAEAFFGQGTRLTVV.

This clone was counted many times. V is TRBV6-7 and J is TRBJ2-1, with TRBD1 identical over 9 bases. TRBV6-7 is sorted into the ORF group, with uncertain function. The ends lost 5 bases at V and 6 bases at J; junction bases unmatched: 5. CDR3 length: 14 amino acids. The CDR3 nucleotides read TGTGCCAGCAGTCGGACAGGGGTTATCAATGAGCAGTTCTTC. Amino acid sequence: CASSRTGVINEQFF.

This clone was observed at least ten times. V is TRBV7-2 and J is TRBJ2-3, with D unresolved. The ends were cut back, 3 bases at V and 4 bases at J, with 8 bases in the middle. The CDR3 covers 13 residues. Germline CDR1 SGHTA, CDR2 FQGNSA. The CDR3 DNA follows: TGTGCCAGCAGCTTGTTCGTTTCAGATACGCAGTATTTT. Translated: CASSLFVSDTQYF.

This clone was recorded many times. CDR3 in DNA: TGTGCCAGCAGTCGTACAGGGTCGCGTCAGCCCCAGCATTTT. Its protein product is CASSRTGSRQPQHF. This chain links TRBV28 with TRBJ1-5, with a possible D match to TRBD1 (6 bases). The CDR3 runs 14 residues. The V end lost 5 bases, the J end lost 6 bases, and 14 bases lay between the germline ends. CDR1 is MDHEN, CDR2 SYDVKM, per germline. Based on the CDR3 plus reference TRBV28 and TRBJ1-5, the full variable domain is DVKVTQSSRYLVKRTGEKVFLECVQDMDHENMFWYRQDPGLGLRLIYFSYDVKMKEKGDIPEGYSVSREKKERFSLILESASTNQTSMYLCASSRTGSRQPQHFGDGTRLSIL.

This chain joins TRBV5-1 and TRBJ1-1; D may be TRBD1 (5 bases). V was trimmed by 2 bases and J by 5 bases, leaving 10 bases between them. The CDR3 loop spans 13 amino acids. The V gene's germline CDR1 is SGHRS and CDR2 YFSETQ. The CDR3 nucleotides read TGCGCCAGCAGCTTTGAAGGGGAAACTGAAGCTTTCTTT. It encodes CASSFEGETEAFF.

This clone has only a few counts. This sequence joins TRBV5-6 and TRBJ1-4; no definite D call. Per the germline V gene, CDR1 is SGHDT and CDR2 is YYEEEE. Between the trimmed V and J ends, which lost 1 base and 12 bases, there was a span of 7 bases. The CDR3 length is 11 residues. This CDR3 is CASSLYEELFF. DNA for the CDR3: TGTGCCAGCAGCTTGTACGAGGAACTGTTTTTT.

This clone was detected only a few times. The identical CDR3 is also encoded by other nucleotide sequences in the sample. This chain's CDR3 is CASSLGRANTEAFF. CDR3 bases: TGCGCCAGCAGCTTGGGTAGGGCGAACACTGAAGCTTTCTTT. The chain links TRBV5-1 to TRBJ1-1, with D uncertain. From germline, CDR1 is SGHRS and CDR2 YFSETQ. The CDR3 is 14 residues long. V was shortened by 0 bases and J by 1 base, with 7 bases between the two germline ends. Combining the CDR3 with reference TRBV5-1 and TRBJ1-1 gives the whole variable domain KAGVTQTPRYLIKTRGQQVTLSCSPISGHRSVSWYQQTPGQGLQFLFEYFSETQRNKGNFPGRFSGRQFSNSRSEMNVSTLELGDSALYLCASSLGRANTEAFFGQGTRLTVV.

The chain joins TRBV10-3 to TRBJ2-3, with D possibly matching TRBD1 (7 bases). Trimming removed 10 bases from V and 4 bases from J, with 15 bases in between. Germline CDR1 reads ENHRY; CDR2 reads SYGVKD. The CDR3 contains 13 residues. CDR3 sequence reads: CATGDREADTQYF. The CDR3, as DNA: TGTGCCACCGGCGACAGGGAGGCAGATACGCAGTATTTT.

The V call is TRBV25-1, the J call TRBJ2-3, with 12 positions matching TRBD2. V lost 3 bases to trimming and J lost 6 bases; unmatched junction nucleotides: 13. CDR1 MGHDK and CDR2 SYGVNS come from the germline V gene. This CDR3 has 18 residues. The DNA for the CDR3 is TGTGCCAGCAGTGATCCCACGACTAGCGGGGGCCACGGGGATACGCAGTATTTT. This encodes CASSDPTTSGGHGDTQYF.

Only a few counts were recorded for this clone. The chain uses TRBV7-9 and TRBJ2-7; 10 nucleotides align to TRBD2. The germline CDR1 and CDR2 sequences are SEHNR and FQNEAQ (reference sequence). J was trimmed by 3 bases and V by 4 bases; bases with no gene match: 9. This CDR3 is 16 amino acids long. CDR3 protein: CASSYAQLAGDYEQYF. The CDR3 nucleotides are TGTGCCAGCAGCTACGCCCAGCTAGCGGGGGACTACGAGCAGTACTTC.

This clone was seen a few times. The chain combines TRBV28 with TRBJ1-2; a weak D match, TRBD1 (6 bases). This CDR3 comprises 13 residues. Germline-derived CDR1 and CDR2 are MDHEN and SYDVKM. The V gene lost 6 bases and the J gene lost 4 bases, with 12 bases spanning the gap. CDR3 region: CASSPGDLYGYTF. CDR3 DNA: TGTGCCAGCAGCCCAGGGGACCTCTATGGCTACACCTTC.

The chain is built from TRBV6-5 and TRBJ1-2; D unclear. Between the trimmed V and J ends, which lost 5 bases and 7 bases, there was a span of 14 bases. Germline-derived CDR1 and CDR2 are MNHEY and SVGAGI. CDR3 length: 13 residues. CDR3 residues: CASSNRGGSGYTF. CDR3 sequence (DNA): TGTGCCAGCAGTAACCGAGGTGGGTCTGGCTACACCTTC.